This TCR beta chain was sequenced for a study of shared clonotypes between healthy human individuals. Positive CCR7 selection of CD45RO-negative cells yielded the naive CD8 cells, and terminally differentiated effector memory CD45RA+ cells were excluded. Study-level results: Sampling covered nothing but blood. Tissue TCR repertoires likely differ from those found in blood. Among a handful of donors, approximately 5% of naive CD4 clonotypes were found in common.

Only in-frame clones appear in the TCRdb table, and some are missing; sequencing was by immunoSEQ multiplex PCR. This repertoire shows more than 2 million clones, 93% found once; its top ten account for over 1.5%. In the case of this clone: Its specificity is not known.

Germline V gives CDR1 SGHNT, CDR2 YENEEA. The J segment lost 9 bases and the V segment lost 6 bases, leaving 18 bases of the junction unmatched. The CDR3 runs to 17 residues. This clonotype originated in a man between 18 and 29 years old in good health. Some clones in this sample may be carry-over from other donors' samples. The source material was naive CD8+ T cells from PBMCs. This chain uses TRBV11-3 with TRBJ2-1; 9 bases align to TRBD1. As DNA, the CDR3 is TGTGCCAGCAGTTCTACGGACAGGGGTCCTAGTCACAGTGAGCAGTTCTTC. The encoded protein is CASSSTDRGPSHSEQFF.